One sample yielded the 23 T cell receptor beta chains listed below, sequenced in a study of T cell responses to AZD1222 COVID-19 vaccine. Produced via immunoSEQ multiplex PCR; TCRdb's table is partial and in-frame only. Of 150,000 to 200,000 clones in the sample, 94% are singletons; the top ten hold roughly 5%. The sample here was peripheral blood, taken 28 days after the second AZD1222 dose. The receptors shown here come from an adult who received the AZD1222 COVID-19 vaccine.

This chain uses TRBV7-8 with TRBJ2-1; TRBD2 aligns across 14 bases. The CDR3 loop spans 15 amino acids. V lost 5 bases and J lost 7; bases outside the gene matches: 4. In germline, CDR1 is SGHVS, CDR2 FQNEAQ. CDR3 sequence reads: CASSPRLAGGNEQFF. DNA for the CDR3: TGTGCCAGCAGCCCTCGACTAGCGGGGGGGAATGAGCAGTTCTTC.

The genes are TRBV27 and TRBJ1-5; D is uncertain. Trimming pared 2 bases from V and 3 bases from J, leaving 5 bases between. Germline V gene data show CDR1 as MNHEY and CDR2 as SMNVEV (reference sequence). The length of the CDR3 is 13 residues. The CDR3: CASSLSLNQPQHF. For the CDR3, the DNA is TGTGCCAGCAGTTTAAGCCTCAATCAGCCCCAGCATTTT.

The chain couples TRBV6-5 to TRBJ1-2; maybe TRBD1 (6 bases). V was trimmed by 0 bases and J by 6 bases, leaving 14 bases between them. This CDR3 spans 15 amino acids. Germline V gene sequence: CDR1 MNHEY, CDR2 SVGAGI. CDR3 bases: TGTGCCAGCAGTTACTCGGGGGAGAGGGGGAATGGCTACACCTTC. Translation gives CASSYSGERGNGYTF.

This clone was seen a few times. The genes are TRBV6-5 and TRBJ1-2; D call uncertain. The V gene lost 0 bases and the J gene lost 2 bases, with 10 bases spanning the gap. This CDR3 contains 15 residues. Looked up from germline, CDR1 is MNHEY and CDR2 is SVGAGI. The CDR3 nucleotides are TGTGCCAGCAGTTACTCGATTCACCAGAACTATGGCTACACCTTC. Translated: CASSYSIHQNYGYTF.

The chain couples TRBV5-5 to TRBJ1-1; 7 nucleotides align to TRBD1. Germline trimming cut 4 bases from V and 3 bases from J; bases unmatched to any gene: 6. CDR3 size: 14 residues. The V gene's germline CDR1 is SGHKS and CDR2 YYEKEE (reference sequence). The CDR3 DNA sequence: TGTGCCAGCAGCAGGCTGGGACAGTACACTGAAGCTTTCTTT. It is translated as CASSRLGQYTEAFF.

J is TRBJ1-2 and V is TRBV5-8, with D perhaps TRBD1 (5 bases). V was cut by 4 bases and J by 5 bases, with 6 bases left in between. The CDR3 has 11 residues. Germline CDR1 is SGHTS and CDR2 is YDEGEE. CDR3: CASSEGYGYTF. The CDR3 DNA reads TGTGCCAGCAGCGAGGGGTATGGCTACACCTTC.

This chain joins TRBV18 and TRBJ1-3; 8 nucleotides match TRBD1. V lost 2 bases, J lost 1 base, and 4 bases stayed unmatched. CDR3 size: 16 residues. Germline V CDR1 and CDR2: KGHSH, LQKENI. The DNA of the CDR3 is TGTGCCAGCTCACCATTGGACAGGGAATCTGGAAACACCATATATTTT. This codes for CASSPLDRESGNTIYF.

The CDR3 region has the DNA TGTGCCAGCACCCAAGGGGTGGGGGCGAACACTGAAGCTTTCTTT. Its translation: CASTQGVGANTEAFF. V and J are TRBV5-6 and TRBJ1-1, with D maybe TRBD1 (6 bases). Germline V gene lookup returns CDR1 SGHDT and CDR2 YYEEEE. Between the trimmed V and J ends, which lost 6 bases and 1 base, there was a span of 16 bases. This CDR3 is 15 amino acids long. The full variable domain, with the rest looked up from reference TRBV5-6 and TRBJ1-1, is DAGVTQSPTHLIKTRGQQVTLRCSPKSGHDTVSWYQQALGQGPQFIFQYYEEEERQRGNFPDRFSGHQFPNYSSELNVNALLLGDSALYLCASTQGVGANTEAFFGQGTRLTVV.

V usage is TRBV5-1 and J usage is TRBJ2-7, with D uncertain. The CDR3 runs 14 residues. The germline V gene encodes CDR1 SGHRS and CDR2 YFSETQ. V lost 0 bases and J 2 bases, leaving 9 bases between the germline ends. The DNA of the CDR3 is TGCGCCAGCAGCTTGGCCCCGCAAACCTACGAGCAGTACTTC. Protein sequence: CASSLAPQTYEQYF.

V is TRBV19 and J is TRBJ1-3; D call uncertain. V was clipped by 6 bases and J by 0 bases, with 9 bases between them. Germline-derived CDR1 and CDR2 are LNHDA and SQIVND (reference sequence). The CDR3 contains 14 residues. CDR3 coding DNA: TGTGCCAGTAGAGAGGGCCACTCTGGAAACACCATATATTTT. Translation gives CASREGHSGNTIYF.

This CDR3 is CASSPGGYEAFF. CDR3 sequence (DNA): TGTGCCAGCAGCCCCGGGGGATATGAAGCTTTCTTT. The chain employs TRBV11-2 and TRBJ1-1, with TRBD1 as a possible D gene (5 bases). The germline gives CDR1 SGHAT, CDR2 FQNNGV. The length of the CDR3 is 12 residues. V was shortened by 5 bases and J by 7 bases, with 11 bases between the two germline ends.

The genes are TRBV4-3 and TRBJ2-1; D may be TRBD1 or TRBD2 (6 bases each). Germline-derived CDR1 and CDR2 are LGHNA and YSLEER. The V end was cut by 0 bases, the J end by 4 bases, with 13 bases between. This CDR3 has 16 residues. The CDR3 here is CASSQDLGGSYNEQFF. The CDR3 nucleotides are TGCGCCAGCAGCCAAGATTTGGGGGGCAGTTACAATGAGCAGTTCTTC.

This clone was seen just once. J is TRBJ2-5 and V is TRBV11-2, with a possible D match to TRBD1 (6 bases). V was shortened by 5 bases and J by 0 bases, with 10 bases between the two germline ends. CDR1 and CDR2 from the germline V gene are SGHAT and FQNNGV. The CDR3 extends over 14 amino acids. CDR3 loop: CASSRRQDQETQYF. The DNA of the CDR3 is TGTGCCAGCAGCCGGAGACAGGACCAAGAGACCCAGTACTTC.

This chain uses TRBV4-1 with TRBJ2-7; D is perhaps TRBD2 (6 bases). CDR1 is MGHRA, CDR2 YSYEKL, per germline. V lost 4 bases, J lost 3 bases, and 16 bases lay in between. The CDR3 runs 15 residues. The DNA of the CDR3 is TGCGCCAGCAGCCTAAGTGCCACTAGCTTCTACGAGCAGTACTTC. This translates into CASSLSATSFYEQYF.

This chain connects TRBV7-9 to TRBJ1-4; TRBD1 might be the D (6 bases). CDR3 size: 16 residues. The V end lost 5 bases, the J end lost 4 bases, and 17 bases lay between the germline ends. CDR1 is SEHNR and CDR2 is FQNEAQ in the germline V gene (reference sequence). The CDR3 reads CASSPWRGADNEKLFF. CDR3 coding DNA: TGTGCCAGCAGCCCATGGCGGGGGGCCGATAATGAAAAACTGTTTTTT.

The chain recombines TRBV28 with TRBJ1-1; D unclear. Trimming took off 3 bases at V and 4 bases at J, with 15 bases between the two ends. The CDR3 length is 15 residues. Germline assignment: CDR1 MDHEN and CDR2 SYDVKM. The CDR3 DNA reads as TGTGCCAGCAGTTTCCCATACCCGAGGGTCACTGAAGCTTTCTTT. This translates into CASSFPYPRVTEAFF.

CDR3 nucleotides: TGTGCCAGCAGTTGGGGACAGGGTTGGTACGAGCAGTACTTC. It encodes CASSWGQGWYEQYF. This rearrangement joins TRBV25-1 to TRBJ2-7; TRBD1 agrees at 9 bases. Germline CDR1 is MGHDK and CDR2 is SYGVNS. The V segment lost 5 bases and the J segment 4 bases; nucleotides outside the gene matches: 6. The CDR3 is 14 amino acids.

V usage is TRBV28 and J usage is TRBJ2-3, with 12 bases lining up with TRBD2. The CDR3 contains 19 residues. Germline V lookup: CDR1 MDHEN, CDR2 SYDVKM. Trimming removed 2 bases from V and 0 bases from J; junction bases left unmatched: 9. This CDR3 reads CASSLGGLAGKGSTDTQYF. As DNA, the CDR3 is TGTGCCAGCAGTTTAGGTGGACTAGCGGGAAAGGGGAGCACAGATACGCAGTATTTT.

The chain employs TRBV9 and TRBJ2-1; D possibly corresponds to TRBD2 (5 bases). The CDR3 has 13 amino acids. V lost 7 bases and J 6 bases, leaving 14 bases between the germline ends. Germline CDR1 is SGDLS and CDR2 is YYNGEE. The CDR3 loop reads CASGNKRVNEQFF. The CDR3 nucleotides read TGTGCCAGCGGGAACAAGAGGGTCAATGAGCAGTTCTTC.

The gene calls are TRBV9 and TRBJ1-3; TRBD1 matches 7 bases. Per the germline V gene, CDR1 is SGDLS and CDR2 is YYNGEE. The CDR3 extends over 12 amino acids. The ends lost 0 bases at V and 9 bases at J; junction bases unmatched: 0. The CDR3 here is CASSVEGATIYF. DNA of the CDR3: TGTGCCAGCAGCGTAGAGGGGGCCACCATATATTTT.

This CDR3 is CARNISGRFIPDTQYF. DNA for the CDR3: TGTGCCAGAAATATTAGCGGGAGGTTCATTCCAGATACGCAGTATTTT. The V gene is TRBV19, the J gene TRBJ2-3; 10 nucleotides match TRBD2. The germline CDR1 and CDR2 sequences are LNHDA and SQIVND (reference sequence). The CDR3 has 16 residues. V was clipped by 9 bases and J by 4 bases; unmatched bases: 13.

In this sample, this clone turned up once. This CDR3 is CASSEVVGAGGYTF. DNA of the CDR3: TGTGCCAGCAGTGAAGTGGTAGGAGCGGGCGGCTACACCTTC. The genes are TRBV2 and TRBJ1-2; no clear D. Trimming pared 1 base from V and 8 bases from J, leaving 14 bases between. Germline V lookup: CDR1 SNHLY, CDR2 FYNNEI. There are 14 residues in the CDR3.

This chain joins TRBV27 and TRBJ2-5; D is unresolved. The CDR3 totals 15 residues. Germline assignment: CDR1 MNHEY and CDR2 SMNVEV (reference sequence). Trimming removed 0 bases at V and 1 base at J, with 9 bases between. CDR3 loop: CASSLSSRPQETQYF. CDR3 nucleotides: TGTGCCAGCAGTTTATCATCCAGACCCCAAGAGACCCAGTACTTC.